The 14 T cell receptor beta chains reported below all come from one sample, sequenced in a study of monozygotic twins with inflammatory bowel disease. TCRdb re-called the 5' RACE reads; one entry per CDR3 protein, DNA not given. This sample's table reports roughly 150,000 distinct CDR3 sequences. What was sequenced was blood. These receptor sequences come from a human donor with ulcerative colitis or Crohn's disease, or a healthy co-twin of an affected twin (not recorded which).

The CDR3 loop reads CSVPRSGSSYEQYF. The V call is TRBV29-1, the J call TRBJ2-7. The germline CDR1 and CDR2 sequences are SQVTM and ANQGSEA. The CDR3 covers 14 residues.

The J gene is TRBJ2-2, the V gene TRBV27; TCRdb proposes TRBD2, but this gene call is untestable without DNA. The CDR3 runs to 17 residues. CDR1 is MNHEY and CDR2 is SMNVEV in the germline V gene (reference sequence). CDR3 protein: CASGHQSVAGVPGELFF.

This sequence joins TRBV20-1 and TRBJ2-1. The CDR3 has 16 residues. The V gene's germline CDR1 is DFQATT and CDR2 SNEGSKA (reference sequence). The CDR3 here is CSARPLGSSAYNEQFF.

Here the CDR3 reads CASSPESRQVMYEQFF. The rearrangement uses TRBV18 and TRBJ2-1; the D call from TCRdb, TRBD1, cannot be confirmed without DNA. From germline, CDR1 is KGHSH and CDR2 LQKENI. This CDR3 has 16 amino acids.

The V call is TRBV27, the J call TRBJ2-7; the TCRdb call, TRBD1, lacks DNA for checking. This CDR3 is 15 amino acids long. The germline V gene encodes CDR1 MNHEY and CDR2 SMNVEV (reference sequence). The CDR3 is CASSPHKGQTYEQYF.

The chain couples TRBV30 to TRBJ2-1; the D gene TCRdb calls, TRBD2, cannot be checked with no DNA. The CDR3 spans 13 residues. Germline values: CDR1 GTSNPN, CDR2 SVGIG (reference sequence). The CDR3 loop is CAAGLAAFNEQFF.

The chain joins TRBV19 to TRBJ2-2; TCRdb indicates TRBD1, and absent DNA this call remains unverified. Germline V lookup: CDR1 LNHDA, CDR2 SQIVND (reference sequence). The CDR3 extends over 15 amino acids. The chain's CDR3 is CASSIGTVGTGELFF.

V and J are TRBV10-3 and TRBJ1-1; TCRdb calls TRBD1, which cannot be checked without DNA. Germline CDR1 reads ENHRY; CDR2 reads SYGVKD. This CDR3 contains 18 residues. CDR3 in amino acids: CAISESRRTGGEGTEAFF.

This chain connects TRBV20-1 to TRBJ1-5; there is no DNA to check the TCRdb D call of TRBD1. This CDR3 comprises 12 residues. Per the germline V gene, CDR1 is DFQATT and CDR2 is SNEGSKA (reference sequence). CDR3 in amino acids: CSATPGNQPQHF.

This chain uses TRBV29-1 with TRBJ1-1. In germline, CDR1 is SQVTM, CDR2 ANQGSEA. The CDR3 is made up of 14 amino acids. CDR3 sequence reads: CSVELGGGKTEAFF. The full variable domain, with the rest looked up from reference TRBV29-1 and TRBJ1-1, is SAVISQKPSRDICQRGTSLTIQCQVDSQVTMMFWYRQQPGQSLTLIATANQGSEATYESGFVIDKFPISRPNLTFSTLTVSNMSPEDSSIYLCSVELGGGKTEAFFGQGTRLTVV.

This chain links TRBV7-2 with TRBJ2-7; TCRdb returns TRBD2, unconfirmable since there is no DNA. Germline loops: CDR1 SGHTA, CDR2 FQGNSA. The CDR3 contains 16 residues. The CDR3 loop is CASSPYSLSGGSEQYF.

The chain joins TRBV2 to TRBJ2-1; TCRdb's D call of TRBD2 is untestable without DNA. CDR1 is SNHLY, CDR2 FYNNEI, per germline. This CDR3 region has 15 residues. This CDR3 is CASRRSALAGGTRVF.

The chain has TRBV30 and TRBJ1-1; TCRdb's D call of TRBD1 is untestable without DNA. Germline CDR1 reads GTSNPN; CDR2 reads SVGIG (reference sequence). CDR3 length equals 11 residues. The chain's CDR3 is CAWDRETEAFF.

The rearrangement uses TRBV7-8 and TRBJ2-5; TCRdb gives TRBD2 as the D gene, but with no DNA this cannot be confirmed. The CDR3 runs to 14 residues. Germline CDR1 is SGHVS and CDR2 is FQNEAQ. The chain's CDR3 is CASSLRDFQETQYF. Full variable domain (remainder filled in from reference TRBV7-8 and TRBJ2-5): GAGVSQSPRYKVAKRGQDVALRCDPISGHVSLFWYQQALGQGPEFLTYFQNEAQLDKSGLPSDRFFAERPEGSVSTLKIQRTQQEDSAVYLCASSLRDFQETQYFGPGTRLLVL.